This T cell receptor (beta chain) was sequenced for a study of CXCR3-negative and CXCR3-positive naive CD8 T cells. Study-level points and caveats: TRB CDR3s of CXCR3-positive naive cells were more hydrophobic than those of CXCR3-negative naive cells.

Germline-derived CDR1 and CDR2 are SGHTA and FQGNSA. This CDR3 spans 14 amino acids. For this clonotype: The antigen is undetermined.

The study made its TRB cDNA libraries by 5' RACE, adding UMI labels. TCRdb reprocessed the 5' RACE reads and keeps a single row for each CDR3 protein, giving no DNA. Its clone listing holds more than 80,000 distinct CDR3 sequences. V is TRBV7-2 and J is TRBJ2-1. Specimen: naive CXCR3+ CD8+ T cells from blood. As for subset: CD45RO-CCR7+CD27+CD95- naive CD8+ T cells expressing CXCR3 (TNR3+). This sequence was found in a human donor in good health. Some clones in this sample may be carry-over from other donors' samples. CDR3: CASSLDAERNEQFF.